This passage covers 26 T cell receptor beta chains from one sample sequenced in a study of T cells in Graves' hyperthyroidism and ophthalmopathy. The source material, RNA transcripts, was used to amplify TCR beta CDR3 regions. The primer set for the first-round RT-PCR of the TCR CDR3 was HTBI. TCRdb reprocessed the multiplex PCR reads via MiXCR and lists one record per CDR3 protein. Counted here are hundreds of thousands of distinct CDR3 sequences, roughly 37% occurring once; the ten biggest clones make up 7.5% to 9.5%. The sequenced material came from blood. These receptors all come from a man between 18 and 29 years old with Graves' hyperthyroidism.

This rearrangement joins TRBV19 to TRBJ1-3; no firm D call. Germline CDR1 is LNHDA and CDR2 is SQIVND (reference sequence). The CDR3 length is 11 residues. V lost 2 bases, J lost 6 bases, and 2 bases lay in between. CDR3 DNA sequence: TGTGCCAGTAGTATATCAAACACCATATATTTT. It yields the protein CASSISNTIYF.

The CDR3 is CASTLGPYSYNSPLHF. Here the CDR3 DNA reads TGTGCCAGCACCCTAGGGCCATACTCCTATAATTCACCCCTCCACTTT. The chain has TRBV7-2 and TRBJ1-6; D remains ambiguous. Germline CDR1 and CDR2: SGHTA and FQGNSA. Trimming pared 7 bases from V and 0 bases from J, leaving 13 bases between. This CDR3 is built from 16 residues.

At least ten counts were recorded for this clonotype. The chain has TRBV12-3 or TRBV12-4 and TRBJ1-2, with D unclear. The V end lost 7 bases, the J end lost 5 bases, and 17 bases lay between the germline ends. The CDR3 sequence is 14 residues long. The CDR3 loop is CASMDGPTGYGYTF. CDR3 bases: TGTGCCAGCATGGATGGACCAACGGGGTATGGCTACACCTTC.

J is TRBJ1-6 and V is TRBV7-9, with D possibly TRBD1 on 6 matching bases. Per the germline V gene, CDR1 is SEHNR and CDR2 is FQNEAQ (reference sequence). The V end lost 5 bases, the J end lost 8 bases, and 13 bases lay between the germline ends. CDR3 size: 14 residues. As DNA, the CDR3 is TGTGCCAGCAGCGGAGGGGGGCATTATTCACCCCTCCACTTT. Its translation: CASSGGGHYSPLHF.

This clonotype was found many times. The genes are TRBV19 and TRBJ1-6, with a tentative D call TRBD1 (6 bases). The CDR3 has 15 amino acids. CDR1 and CDR2 (germline): LNHDA, SQIVND (reference sequence). Trimming pared 5 bases from V and 10 bases from J, leaving 18 bases between. CDR3 residues: CASSAMEGGGSPLHF. CDR3 coding DNA: TGTGCCAGTAGTGCAATGGAGGGGGGCGGCTCACCCCTCCACTTT.

As for this clonotype: One base away lies a much larger clone, so this may be a sequencing read error. The V gene is TRBV2, the J gene TRBJ2-7; 8 bases map to TRBD1. Looked up from germline, CDR1 is SNHLY and CDR2 is FYNNEI. V shed 6 bases, J shed 5 bases, and the junction held 12 bases outside the gene matches. This CDR3 spans 15 amino acids. The CDR3 region is CASRAPGQVINEQYF. The CDR3 DNA sequence: TGTGCCAGCAGGGCTCCGGGACAGGTGATTAACGAGCAGTACTTC.

This clonotype showed up many times. CDR3 sequence reads: CAIRPTGNGNTIYF. As DNA, the CDR3 is TGTGCCATCAGACCGACAGGGAACGGAAACACCATATATTTT. The chain has TRBV10-3 and TRBJ1-3; 7 bases match TRBD1. The CDR3 is made up of 14 amino acids. V gave up 6 bases and J gave up 4 bases; unmatched junction bases: 6. Per the germline V gene, CDR1 is ENHRY and CDR2 is SYGVKD.

This chain connects TRBV6-5 to TRBJ1-4, with D perhaps matching TRBD1 (5 bases). This CDR3 is 12 amino acids long. The V gene lost 8 bases and the J gene lost 6 bases, with 10 bases spanning the gap. Per germline, CDR1 MNHEY and CDR2 SVGAGI. The DNA of the CDR3 is TGTGCCAGCGCCGGGGGGGATGAAAAACTGTTTTTT. It specifies CASAGGDEKLFF.

The rearrangement joins TRBV10-3 to TRBJ2-5, with TRBD1 matching 8 bases. Germline values: CDR1 ENHRY, CDR2 SYGVKD. The CDR3 totals 13 residues. J gave up 5 bases and V 5 bases, and 4 bases lay outside the gene matches. CDR3 DNA: TGTGCCATCAGTTCAGGGGGCGCGGAGACCCAGTACTTC. As protein: CAISSGGAETQYF.

This clonotype was recorded many times. V gene TRBV7-3 combines with J gene TRBJ2-2, with TRBD2 matching 8 bases. The CDR3 spans 13 residues. V shed 4 bases and J 5 bases; nucleotides not matched to a gene: 0. Germline CDR1 and CDR2: SGHTA and FQGTGA. As DNA, the CDR3 is TGTGCCAGCAGCTCGGGAGGGACCGGGGAGCTGTTTTTT. Encoded protein: CASSSGGTGELFF.

The chain recombines TRBV9 with TRBJ1-2, with D tentatively TRBD1 (5 bases). Trimming pared 5 bases from V and 4 bases from J, leaving 18 bases between. In germline, CDR1 is SGDLS, CDR2 YYNGEE. This CDR3 is 15 amino acids long. The CDR3 region has the DNA TGTGCCAGCAGTGAAGCTAGGGGATTAAGCTATGGCTACACCTTC. Its protein is CASSEARGLSYGYTF.

This clonotype was seen a few times. The rearrangement links TRBV6-6 to TRBJ1-1; D not certain. The germline V gene encodes CDR1 MNHNY and CDR2 SVGAGI (reference sequence). Trimming shortened V by 5 bases and J by 11 bases, and 9 bases separated the two germline ends. This CDR3 region has 10 residues. CDR3 in amino acids: CASSEESAFF. The CDR3, as DNA: TGTGCCAGCAGTGAAGAATCGGCTTTCTTT.

The V call is TRBV7-2, the J call TRBJ1-1; D not resolved. Germline CDR1 and CDR2: SGHTA and FQGNSA. CDR3 length: 14 residues. V lost 4 bases, J lost 1 base, and 10 bases lay in between. The CDR3 DNA sequence: TGTGCCAGCAGCTCAGAACCGGGGAACACTGAAGCTTTCTTT. Its protein is CASSSEPGNTEAFF. The full variable domain, with the rest looked up from reference TRBV7-2 and TRBJ1-1, is GAGVSQSPSNKVTEKGKDVELRCDPISGHTALYWYRQSLGQGLEFLIYFQGNSAPDKSGLPSDRFSAERTGGSVSTLTIQRTQQEDSAVYLCASSSEPGNTEAFFGQGTRLTVV.

The rearrangement uses TRBV20-1 and TRBJ2-7; D not resolved. Germline CDR1 is DFQATT and CDR2 is SNEGSKA (reference sequence). V was pared by 0 bases and J by 1 base, with 7 bases between. The CDR3 length is 13 residues. CDR3 sequence: CSARESFSYEQYF. For the CDR3, the DNA is TGCAGTGCTAGAGAGAGTTTTTCCTACGAGCAGTACTTC.

This chain links TRBV19 with TRBJ2-7; D uncertain. V lost 9 bases and J 3 bases, leaving 18 bases between the germline ends. This CDR3 is built from 14 residues. In germline, CDR1 is LNHDA, CDR2 SQIVND (reference sequence). The CDR3 sequence: CASSRPNTLYEQYF. The CDR3, as DNA: TGTGCCAGCAGCAGACCAAACACCCTCTACGAGCAGTACTTC.

This clonotype has ten or more counts. This chain connects TRBV19 to TRBJ1-2; D may be TRBD1 (5 bases). CDR3 length: 14 residues. Trimming cost V 2 bases and J 4 bases, with 11 bases left between them. The germline gives CDR1 LNHDA, CDR2 SQIVND (reference sequence). The CDR3 reads CASSITDQGYGYTF. For the CDR3, the DNA is TGTGCCAGTAGTATAACAGATCAGGGCTATGGCTACACCTTC.

The chain uses TRBV20-1 and TRBJ1-5; D is unclear. Trimming stripped 1 base from V and 9 bases from J, with 16 bases between. The CDR3 contains 14 residues. In germline, CDR1 is DFQATT, CDR2 SNEGSKA (reference sequence). The chain's CDR3 is CSARALPPQRPQHF. The CDR3 region has the DNA TGCAGTGCTAGAGCTCTACCACCACAGCGGCCCCAGCATTTT.

The V call is TRBV7-8, the J call TRBJ2-7; maybe TRBD1 (5 bases). The CDR3 contains 9 residues. Germline loops: CDR1 SGHVS, CDR2 FQNEAQ. CDR3: CASRPRVRV. The CDR3 DNA is TGTGCCAGCAGGCCCCGGGTCAGGGTT.

Note on this clonotype: This may be a read error, as it is one base from a much larger clone. The chain employs TRBV10-3 and TRBJ2-7; a weak D match, TRBD1 (5 bases). The CDR3 is 14 amino acids. Germline V lookup: CDR1 ENHRY, CDR2 SYGVKD. The CDR3 DNA reads as TGTGCCATCAGTGAGGAACGACAGATCTACGAGCATTACTTC. It is translated as CAISEERQIYEHYF.

This clonotype has more than one count but fewer than ten. The rearrangement uses TRBV2 and TRBJ2-7; the D gene is possibly TRBD1 (6 bases). Germline V gene sequence: CDR1 SNHLY, CDR2 FYNNEI. V lost 7 bases, J lost 7 bases, and 14 bases lay in between. CDR3 length equals 12 residues. CDR3 bases: TGTGCCAGCAAGGGGGTCCCGGGAGAGCAGTACTTC. Translation: CASKGVPGEQYF.

This clonotype was detected only a few times. The chain carries TRBV29-1 and TRBJ1-1; unclear D gene. Germline V gene sequence: CDR1 SQVTM, CDR2 ANQGSEA. This CDR3 is built from 11 residues. Trimming left V 7 bases short and J 7 bases short, with 13 bases between. CDR3 DNA: TGCAGCGGATCAGATATTTATGAAGCTTTCTTT. Its translation: CSGSDIYEAFF.

The DNA for the CDR3 is TGTGCCAGCAGCACACAAGGCAGGGCTAATTCACCCCTCCACTTT. Residues: CASSTQGRANSPLHF. The chain uses TRBV9 and TRBJ1-6; D possibly corresponds to TRBD1 (5 bases). Trimming cost V 4 bases and J 6 bases, with 14 bases left between them. This CDR3 spans 15 amino acids. The germline V gene has CDR1 SGDLS and CDR2 YYNGEE.

This clonotype was seen more than once but under ten times. The chain couples TRBV2 to TRBJ1-5; D remains unclear. CDR1 is SNHLY, CDR2 FYNNEI, per germline. CDR3 length: 14 residues. V gave up 8 bases and J gave up 1 base, with 12 bases separating them. This CDR3 is CASSPSDSNQPQHF. The CDR3, as DNA: TGTGCCAGCTCACCCTCAGACAGCAATCAGCCCCAGCATTTT.

This clonotype has at least ten counts. V usage is TRBV29-1 and J usage is TRBJ1-2, with TRBD1 identical over 9 bases. The CDR3 is 14 amino acids. Germline CDR1 is SQVTM and CDR2 is ANQGSEA. Losses at the gene ends were 4 bases for V and 3 bases for J; bases not matched to a gene: 6. CDR3 DNA: TGCAGCGTTGTTTTACAGGGGGCGGACTATGGCTACACCTTC. Translation: CSVVLQGADYGYTF.

The rearrangement joins TRBV12-3 or TRBV12-4 to TRBJ1-6; TRBD1 aligns across 12 bases. Trimming at V came to 3 bases and at J to 5 bases, leaving 2 bases not matched to a gene. The CDR3 has 16 amino acids. CDR3 protein: CASSLGQGANNSPLHF. CDR3 bases: TGTGCCAGCAGTTTGGGACAGGGGGCAAATAATTCACCCCTCCACTTT.

This clonotype was picked up a small number of times. This chain uses TRBV4-1 with TRBJ1-5; D gene unclear. V gave up 0 bases and J gave up 10 bases, with 13 bases separating them. The CDR3 is 14 residues long. Germline V gene data show CDR1 as MGHRA and CDR2 as YSYEKL. CDR3 nucleotides: TGCGCCAGCAGCCAAGAGGAACGACTCGGCCCCCAGCATTTT. Translating gives CASSQEERLGPQHF.